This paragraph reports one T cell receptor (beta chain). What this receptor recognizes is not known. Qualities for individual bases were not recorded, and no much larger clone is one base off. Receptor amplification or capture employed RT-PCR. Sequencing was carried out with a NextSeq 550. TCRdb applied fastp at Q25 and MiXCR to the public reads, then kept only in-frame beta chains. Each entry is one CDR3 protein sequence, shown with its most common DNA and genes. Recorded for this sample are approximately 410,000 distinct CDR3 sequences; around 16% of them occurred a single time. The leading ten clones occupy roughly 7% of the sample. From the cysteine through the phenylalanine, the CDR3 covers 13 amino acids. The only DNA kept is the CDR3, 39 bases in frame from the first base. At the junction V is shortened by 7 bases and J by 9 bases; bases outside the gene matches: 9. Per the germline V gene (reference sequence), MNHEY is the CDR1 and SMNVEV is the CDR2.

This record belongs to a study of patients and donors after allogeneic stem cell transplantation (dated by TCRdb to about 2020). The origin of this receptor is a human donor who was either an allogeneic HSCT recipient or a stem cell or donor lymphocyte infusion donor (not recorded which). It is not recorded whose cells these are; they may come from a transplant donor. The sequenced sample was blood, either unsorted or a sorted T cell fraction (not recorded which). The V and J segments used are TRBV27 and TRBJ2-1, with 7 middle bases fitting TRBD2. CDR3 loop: CASKRAGVSEQFF. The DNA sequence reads TGTGCCAGCAAACGGGCGGGGGTGAGTGAGCAGTTCTTC.